Presented here are 16 T cell receptor beta chains from one specimen sequenced in a study of siplizumab effects on memory and regulatory T cells. TCRdb's table, derived via immunoSEQ multiplex PCR, lists solely in-frame clones and lacks some. The sample consists of 90,000 to 120,000 clones, nearly 95% of them appearing once. The sequencing input was Tregs sorted from blood. These receptors all stem from a human donor in good health.

This chain links TRBV6-1 with TRBJ2-1; no clear D gene. This CDR3 spans 14 amino acids. Per the germline V gene, CDR1 is MNHNS and CDR2 is SASEGT. V was cut by 0 bases and J by 7 bases, with 10 bases left in between. CDR3 sequence reads: CASSEARVGNEQFF. CDR3 DNA: TGTGCCAGCAGTGAAGCTCGGGTGGGGAATGAGCAGTTCTTC.

V usage is TRBV7-2 and J usage is TRBJ2-1; 10 nucleotides line up with TRBD2. The CDR3 length is 17 residues. J lost 0 bases, V lost 2 bases, and 4 bases had no gene match. From germline, CDR1 is SGHTA and CDR2 FQGNSA. DNA of the CDR3: TGTGCCAGCAGCTTAAATAGCGGGGGGAGCTCCTACAATGAGCAGTTCTTC. This sequence encodes CASSLNSGGSSYNEQFF.

The genes are TRBV13 and TRBJ2-5; D is possibly TRBD2 (6 bases). The CDR3 length is 17 residues. Deletions cut 5 bases from V and 2 bases from J, with 21 bases between. The V gene's germline CDR1 is PRHDT and CDR2 FYEKMQ (reference sequence). The CDR3 region is CASSTRPGLTEQETQYF. CDR3 in DNA: TGTGCCAGCAGCACGCGGCCGGGACTGACAGAACAAGAGACCCAGTACTTC. Using reference TRBV13 and TRBJ2-5 for the parts outside the CDR3, the full variable domain is AAGVIQSPRHLIKEKRETATLKCYPIPRHDTVYWYQQGPGQDPQFLISFYEKMQSDKGSIPDRFSAQQFSDYHSELNMSSLELGDSALYFCASSTRPGLTEQETQYFGPGTRLLVL.

This sequence joins TRBV6-1 and TRBJ1-6; D is ambiguous. Germline loops: CDR1 MNHNS, CDR2 SASEGT. The CDR3 consists of 14 residues. V lost 5 bases and J 7 bases, leaving 12 bases between the germline ends. CDR3 amino acids: CASSLYNKNSPLHF. In nucleotides, the CDR3 is TGTGCCAGCAGTTTATACAATAAGAATTCACCCCTCCACTTT.

V usage is TRBV5-6 and J usage is TRBJ2-1, with 10 bases aligning to TRBD1. The CDR3 sequence is 15 residues long. The V segment lost 4 bases and the J segment 9 bases; nucleotides outside the gene matches: 10. The germline V gene encodes CDR1 SGHDT and CDR2 YYEEEE. CDR3 loop: CASSLLGQGISEQFF. CDR3 coding DNA: TGTGCCAGCAGCCTCCTGGGACAGGGGATTAGTGAGCAGTTCTTC.

This chain links TRBV9 with TRBJ2-5; D gene uncertain. The CDR3 runs 14 residues. With 0 bases removed from V and 0 bases from J, the gap between germline ends came to 6 bases. The germline gives CDR1 SGDLS, CDR2 YYNGEE. CDR3 in amino acids: CASSVGANQETQYF. CDR3 in DNA: TGTGCCAGCAGCGTAGGAGCGAACCAAGAGACCCAGTACTTC.

CDR3 protein: CASSVAGTGGYNEQFF. The CDR3 nucleotides read TGTGCCAGCAGTGTTGCCGGGACAGGGGGTTACAATGAGCAGTTCTTC. The J gene is TRBJ2-1, the V gene TRBV2; 11 nucleotides align to TRBD1. J was trimmed by 4 bases and V by 4 bases; bases with no gene match: 6. Germline assignment: CDR1 SNHLY and CDR2 FYNNEI. This CDR3 has 16 residues.

J is TRBJ2-2 and V is TRBV4-1; 9 positions match TRBD2. Germline values: CDR1 MGHRA, CDR2 YSYEKL. The CDR3 totals 16 residues. V lost 2 bases, J lost 3 bases, and 4 bases stayed unmatched. CDR3 DNA: TGCGCCAGCAGCCAAAGACTAGCGGACTACACCGGGGAGCTGTTTTTT. Its translation is CASSQRLADYTGELFF.

This chain joins TRBV5-1 and TRBJ2-3; 9 positions match TRBD1. Germline CDR1 is SGHRS and CDR2 is YFSETQ. The CDR3 has 16 amino acids. Germline trimming cut 0 bases from V and 2 bases from J; bases unmatched to any gene: 4. The CDR3 nucleotides read TGCGCCAGCAGCTTGGAGACAGGGGGGCACACAGATACGCAGTATTTT. Its translation: CASSLETGGHTDTQYF.

The V gene is TRBV7-9, the J gene TRBJ1-3, with D unresolved. Germline V gives CDR1 SEHNR, CDR2 FQNEAQ (reference sequence). The CDR3 is made up of 15 amino acids. The V gene lost 6 bases and the J gene lost 0 bases, with 12 bases spanning the gap. The CDR3 nucleotides read TGTGCCAGCAGTTACGGGCCAGTCTCTGGAAACACCATATATTTT. Its protein product is CASSYGPVSGNTIYF.

V usage is TRBV7-6 and J usage is TRBJ2-2; 8 bases are shared with TRBD1. The junction had 13 bases not matched to a gene; V was cut back by 5 bases and J by 5 bases. CDR1 is SGHVS, CDR2 FNYEAQ, per germline. This CDR3 region has 17 residues. In DNA form, the CDR3 reads TGTGCCAGCAGCCTCAGGGCCGGAGGACAGGGAACCGGGGAGCTGTTTTTT. Protein sequence: CASSLRAGGQGTGELFF.

Worth noting for this clone: A much larger clone differs from this one at a single base, so this may be a read error. This chain links TRBV6-5 with TRBJ1-2; 9 nucleotides agree with TRBD1. The CDR3 loop spans 13 amino acids. V lost 6 bases, J lost 4 bases, and 3 bases stayed unmatched. Germline loops: CDR1 MNHEY, CDR2 SVGAGI. CDR3 sequence reads: CASSPDRGYGYTF. The CDR3 DNA is TGTGCCAGCAGCCCGGACAGGGGCTATGGCTACACCTTC.

V and J are TRBV29-1 and TRBJ2-1; perhaps TRBD2 as D (7 bases). CDR1 and CDR2 from the germline V gene are SQVTM and ANQGSEA. Trimming left V 7 bases short and J 2 bases short, with 15 bases between. The CDR3 has 14 amino acids. For the CDR3, the DNA is TGCAGCGGCGATGGGGGGGCAACCTACAATGAGCAGTTCTTC. This codes for CSGDGGATYNEQFF.

The V call is TRBV9, the J call TRBJ1-2; TRBD1 is a possible D gene (5 bases). The length of the CDR3 is 13 residues. The germline V gene has CDR1 SGDLS and CDR2 YYNGEE. V gave up 4 bases and J gave up 8 bases, with 15 bases separating them. The CDR3 DNA follows: TGTGCCAGCAGCCCGCGGGACTCCGCGGGCTACACCTTC. Protein sequence: CASSPRDSAGYTF.

The CDR3 DNA follows: TGTGCCACCAGCAGAGATGTGTATTACAATGAGCAGTTCTTC. This codes for CATSRDVYYNEQFF. This chain connects TRBV15 to TRBJ2-1; D remains ambiguous. CDR3 length: 14 residues. CDR1 is LNHNV, CDR2 YYDKDF, per germline (reference sequence). Trimming stripped 0 bases from V and 4 bases from J, with 7 bases between.

CDR3: CASSLVSAGSLEQYF. CDR3 DNA: TGTGCCAGCAGCTTAGTAAGCGCAGGGTCCCTCGAGCAGTACTTC. The chain employs TRBV7-8 and TRBJ2-7, with D perhaps matching TRBD1 (5 bases). CDR3 length: 15 amino acids. Germline V gene data show CDR1 as SGHVS and CDR2 as FQNEAQ. V was clipped by 1 base and J by 6 bases, with 16 bases between them.